This TCR beta chain originates from a study of blood T cell repertoires in COVID-19. This clone occurred once. Only in-frame clones appear in the TCRdb table, and some are missing; sequencing was by immunoSEQ multiplex PCR. This table holds 100,000 to 150,000 clones, 90% found once. Germline V gives CDR1 SGHRS, CDR2 YFSETQ. V lost 4 bases and J lost 1; bases outside the gene matches: 4. This CDR3 is 14 amino acids long. The chain uses TRBV5-1 and TRBJ2-5; 7 bases agree with TRBD1. This receptor was obtained from a man aged 50-59 years with active COVID-19. The sequencing input was peripheral blood. The DNA of the CDR3 is TGCGCCAGCAGCATAGGGGACAGCCAAGAGACCCAGTACTTC. Amino acids: CASSIGDSQETQYF.